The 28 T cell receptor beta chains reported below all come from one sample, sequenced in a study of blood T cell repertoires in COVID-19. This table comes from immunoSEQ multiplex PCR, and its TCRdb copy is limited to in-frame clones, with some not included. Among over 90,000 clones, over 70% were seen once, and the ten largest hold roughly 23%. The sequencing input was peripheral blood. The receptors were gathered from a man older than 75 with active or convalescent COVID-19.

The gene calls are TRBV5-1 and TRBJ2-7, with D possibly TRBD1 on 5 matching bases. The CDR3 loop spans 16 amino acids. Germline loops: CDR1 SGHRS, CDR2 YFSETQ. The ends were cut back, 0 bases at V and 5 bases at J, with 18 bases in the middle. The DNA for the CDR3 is TGCGCCAGCAGCTTGGAAGGGGCCCATACTGGGAACGAGCAGTACTTC. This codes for CASSLEGAHTGNEQYF.

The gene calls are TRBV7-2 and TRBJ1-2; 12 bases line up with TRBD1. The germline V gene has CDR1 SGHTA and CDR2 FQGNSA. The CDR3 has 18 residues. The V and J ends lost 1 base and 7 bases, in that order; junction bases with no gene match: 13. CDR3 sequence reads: CASSLDATGTGGFGGYTF. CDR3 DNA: TGTGCCAGCAGCTTAGACGCCACCGGGACAGGGGGCTTCGGTGGCTACACCTTC.

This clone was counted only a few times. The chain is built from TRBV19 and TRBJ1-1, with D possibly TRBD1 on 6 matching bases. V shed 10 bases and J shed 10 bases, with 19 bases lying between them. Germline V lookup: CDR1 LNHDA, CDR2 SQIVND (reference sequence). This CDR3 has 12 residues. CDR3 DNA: TGTGCCACCGTTGGACAGATCCAGGGAGCTTTCTTT. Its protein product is CATVGQIQGAFF.

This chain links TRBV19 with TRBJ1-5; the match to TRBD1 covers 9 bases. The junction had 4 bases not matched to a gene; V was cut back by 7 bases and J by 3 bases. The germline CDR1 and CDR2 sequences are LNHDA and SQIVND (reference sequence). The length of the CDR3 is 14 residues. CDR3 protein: CASTRTGDNQPQHF. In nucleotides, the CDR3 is TGTGCCAGTACAAGGACAGGGGACAATCAGCCCCAGCATTTT. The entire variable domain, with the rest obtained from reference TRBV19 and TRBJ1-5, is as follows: DGGITQSPKYLFRKEGQNVTLSCEQNLNHDAMYWYRQDPGQGLRLIYYSQIVNDFQKGDIAEGYSVSREKKESFPLTVTSAQKNPTAFYLCASTRTGDNQPQHFGDGTRLSIL.

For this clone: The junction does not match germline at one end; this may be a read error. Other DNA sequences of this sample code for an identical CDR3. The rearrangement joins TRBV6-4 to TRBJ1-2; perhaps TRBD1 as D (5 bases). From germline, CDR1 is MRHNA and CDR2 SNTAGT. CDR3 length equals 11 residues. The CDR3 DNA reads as TGTGCCAGCATCGACAGCTATGGCTACACTTTC. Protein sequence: CASIDSYGYTF.

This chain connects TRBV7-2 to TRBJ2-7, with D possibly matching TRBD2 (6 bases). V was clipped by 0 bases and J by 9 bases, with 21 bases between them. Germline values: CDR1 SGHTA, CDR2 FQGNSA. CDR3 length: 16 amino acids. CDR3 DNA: TGTGCCAGCAGCTTAGCGACTGAGTGGAGGGAGACTTTGCAGTACTTC. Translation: CASSLATEWRETLQYF.

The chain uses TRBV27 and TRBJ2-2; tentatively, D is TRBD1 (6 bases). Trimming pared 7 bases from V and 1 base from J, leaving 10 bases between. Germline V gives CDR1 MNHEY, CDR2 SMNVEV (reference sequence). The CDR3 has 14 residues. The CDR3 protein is CASTTTGNTGELFF. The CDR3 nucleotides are TGTGCCAGCACAACGACAGGGAACACCGGGGAGCTGTTTTTT.

CDR3 in DNA: TGCGCCAGCAGTCAATCGGGACACGTCTACGAGCAGTACTTC. Amino acid sequence: CASSQSGHVYEQYF. The V and J genes are TRBV23-1 and TRBJ2-7; weak D call: TRBD1 (6 bases). TRBV23-1 is labeled an ORF, and its function is uncertain. V gave up 0 bases and J gave up 3 bases, with 9 bases separating them. The CDR3 totals 14 residues.

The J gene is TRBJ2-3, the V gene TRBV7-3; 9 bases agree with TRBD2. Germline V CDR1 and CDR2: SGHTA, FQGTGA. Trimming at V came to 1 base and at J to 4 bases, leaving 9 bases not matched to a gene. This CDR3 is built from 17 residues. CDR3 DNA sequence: TGTGCCAGCAGCTTAAGGGTAGCGGGGGCTGGCCCAGATACGCAGTATTTT. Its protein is CASSLRVAGAGPDTQYF.

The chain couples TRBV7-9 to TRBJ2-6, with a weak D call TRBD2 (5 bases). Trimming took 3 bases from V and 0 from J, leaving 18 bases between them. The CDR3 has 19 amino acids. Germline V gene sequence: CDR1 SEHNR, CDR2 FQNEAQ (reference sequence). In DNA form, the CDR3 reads TGTGCCAGCAGCTTGGCCGGGCCCGGACTCCTCTCTGGGGCCAACGTCCTGACTTTC. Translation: CASSLAGPGLLSGANVLTF.

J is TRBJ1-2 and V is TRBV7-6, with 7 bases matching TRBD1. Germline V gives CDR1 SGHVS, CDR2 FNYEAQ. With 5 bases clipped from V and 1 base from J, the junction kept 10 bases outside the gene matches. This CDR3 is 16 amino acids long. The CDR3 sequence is CASSPFFAGGNYGYTF. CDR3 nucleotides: TGTGCCAGCAGCCCCTTTTTCGCAGGGGGTAACTATGGCTACACCTTC.

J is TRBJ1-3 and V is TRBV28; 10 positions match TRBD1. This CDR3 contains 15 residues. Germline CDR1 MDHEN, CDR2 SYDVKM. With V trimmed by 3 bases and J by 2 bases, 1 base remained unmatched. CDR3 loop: CASSLGTGAGNTIYF. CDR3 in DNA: TGTGCCAGCAGTTTGGGGACAGGGGCTGGAAACACCATATATTTT.

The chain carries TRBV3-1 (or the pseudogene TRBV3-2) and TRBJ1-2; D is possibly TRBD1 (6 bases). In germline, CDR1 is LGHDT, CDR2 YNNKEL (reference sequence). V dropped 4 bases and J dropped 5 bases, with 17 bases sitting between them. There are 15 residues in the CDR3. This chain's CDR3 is CASSRSDRRIYGYTF. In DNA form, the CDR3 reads TGTGCCAGCAGCCGCTCCGACAGGAGAATTTATGGCTACACCTTC.

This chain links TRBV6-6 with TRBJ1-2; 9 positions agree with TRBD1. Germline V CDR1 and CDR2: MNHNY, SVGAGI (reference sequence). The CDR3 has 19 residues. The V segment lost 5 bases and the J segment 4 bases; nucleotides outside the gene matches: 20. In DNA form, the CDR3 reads TGTGCCAGCAGTCCTACGGGGGTCCGCGGGGGACAGGGCCTCTATGGCTACACCTTC. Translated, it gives CASSPTGVRGGQGLYGYTF.

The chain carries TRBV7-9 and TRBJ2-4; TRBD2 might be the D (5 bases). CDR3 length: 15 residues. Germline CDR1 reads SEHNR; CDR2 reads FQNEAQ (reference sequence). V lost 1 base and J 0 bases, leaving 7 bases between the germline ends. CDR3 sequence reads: CASSLEGVAKNIQYF. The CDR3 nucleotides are TGTGCCAGCAGCTTAGAGGGAGTAGCCAAAAACATTCAGTACTTC.

The DNA for the CDR3 is TGTGCCAGCAGCTTAGGGGACAGCCCAAATCAGCCCCAGCATTTT. It is translated as CASSLGDSPNQPQHF. The chain has TRBV7-2 and TRBJ1-5, with 7 bases aligning to TRBD1. The germline gives CDR1 SGHTA, CDR2 FQGNSA. The length of the CDR3 is 15 residues. V trimming: 1 base; J trimming: 4 bases; junction bases outside the gene matches: 4.

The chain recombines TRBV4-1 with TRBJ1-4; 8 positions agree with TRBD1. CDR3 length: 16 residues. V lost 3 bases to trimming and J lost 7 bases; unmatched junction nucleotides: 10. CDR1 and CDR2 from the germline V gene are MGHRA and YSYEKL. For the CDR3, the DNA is TGCGCCAGCAGCCAGTCCTACCGGGACAGGCTTGAAAAACTGTTTTTT. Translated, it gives CASSQSYRDRLEKLFF.

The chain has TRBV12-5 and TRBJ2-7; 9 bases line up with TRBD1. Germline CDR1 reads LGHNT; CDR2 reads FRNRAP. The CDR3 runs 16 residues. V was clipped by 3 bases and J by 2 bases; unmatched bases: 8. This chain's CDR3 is CASGFPLGQGTYEQYF. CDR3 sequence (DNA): TGTGCTAGTGGTTTCCCATTGGGACAGGGAACCTACGAGCAGTACTTC. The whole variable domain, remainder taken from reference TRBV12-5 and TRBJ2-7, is DARVTQTPRHKVTEMGQEVTMRCQPILGHNTVFWYRQTMMQGLELLAYFRNRAPLDDSGMPKDRFSAEMPDATLATLKIQPSEPRDSAVYFCASGFPLGQGTYEQYFGPGTRLTVT.

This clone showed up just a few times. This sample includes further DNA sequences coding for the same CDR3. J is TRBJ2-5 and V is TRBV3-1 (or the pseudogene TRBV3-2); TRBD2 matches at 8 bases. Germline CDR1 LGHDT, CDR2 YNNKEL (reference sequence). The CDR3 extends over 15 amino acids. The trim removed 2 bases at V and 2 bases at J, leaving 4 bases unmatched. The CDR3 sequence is CASSQQRGPQETQYF. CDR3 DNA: TGTGCCAGCAGCCAACAGCGGGGGCCACAAGAGACCCAGTACTTC.

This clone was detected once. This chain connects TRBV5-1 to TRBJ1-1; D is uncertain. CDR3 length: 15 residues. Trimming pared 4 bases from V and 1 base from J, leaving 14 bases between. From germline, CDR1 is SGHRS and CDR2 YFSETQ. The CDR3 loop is CASSLLGRGNTEAFF. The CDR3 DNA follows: TGCGCCAGCAGCCTTCTAGGTCGGGGGAACACTGAAGCTTTCTTT. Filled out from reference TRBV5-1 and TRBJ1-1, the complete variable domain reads KAGVTQTPRYLIKTRGQQVTLSCSPISGHRSVSWYQQTPGQGLQFLFEYFSETQRNKGNFPGRFSGRQFSNSRSEMNVSTLELGDSALYLCASSLLGRGNTEAFFGQGTRLTVV.

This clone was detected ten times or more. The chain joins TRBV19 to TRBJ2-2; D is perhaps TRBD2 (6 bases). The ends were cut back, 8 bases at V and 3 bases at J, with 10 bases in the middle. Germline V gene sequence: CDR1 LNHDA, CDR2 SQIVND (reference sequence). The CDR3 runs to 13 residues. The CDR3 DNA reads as TGTGCCAGTGGCAGGGAGGACACCGGGGAGCTGTTTTTT. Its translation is CASGREDTGELFF.

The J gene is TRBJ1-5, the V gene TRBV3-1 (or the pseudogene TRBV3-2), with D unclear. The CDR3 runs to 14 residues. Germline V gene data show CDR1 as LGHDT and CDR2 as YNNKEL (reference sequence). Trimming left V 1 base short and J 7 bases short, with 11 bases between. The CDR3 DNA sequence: TGTGCCAGCAGCCAAGTGTTGTCTTTACAGCCCCAGCATTTT. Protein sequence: CASSQVLSLQPQHF.

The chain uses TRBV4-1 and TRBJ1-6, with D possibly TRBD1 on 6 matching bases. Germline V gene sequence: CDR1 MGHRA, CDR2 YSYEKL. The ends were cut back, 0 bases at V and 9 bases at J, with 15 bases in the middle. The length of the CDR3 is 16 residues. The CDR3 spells CASSQDNRVGSSPLHF. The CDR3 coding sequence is TGCGCCAGCAGCCAAGATAACAGGGTCGGTAGTTCACCCCTCCACTTT.

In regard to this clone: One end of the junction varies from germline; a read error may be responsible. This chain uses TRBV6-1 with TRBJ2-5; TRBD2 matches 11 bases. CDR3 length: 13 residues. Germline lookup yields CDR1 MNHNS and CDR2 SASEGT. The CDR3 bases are TGTGCCAGCAGTGAACGGGGACTAGCGGCCTACGACTTC. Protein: CASSERGLAAYDF.

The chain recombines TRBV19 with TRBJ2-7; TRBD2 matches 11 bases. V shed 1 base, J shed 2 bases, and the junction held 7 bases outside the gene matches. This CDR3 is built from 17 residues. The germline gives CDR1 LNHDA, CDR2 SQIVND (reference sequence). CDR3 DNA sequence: TGTGCCAGTAGTATAGCGGCTAGCGGGGGGCAAACCTACGAGCAGTACTTC. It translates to CASSIAASGGQTYEQYF.

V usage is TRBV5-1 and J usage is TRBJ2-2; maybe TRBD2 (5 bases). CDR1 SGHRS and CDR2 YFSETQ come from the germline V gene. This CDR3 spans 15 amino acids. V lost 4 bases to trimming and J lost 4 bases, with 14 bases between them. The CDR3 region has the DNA TGCGCCAGCAGCGATCGAGCGGACCTCACCGGGGAGCTGTTTTTT. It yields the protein CASSDRADLTGELFF.

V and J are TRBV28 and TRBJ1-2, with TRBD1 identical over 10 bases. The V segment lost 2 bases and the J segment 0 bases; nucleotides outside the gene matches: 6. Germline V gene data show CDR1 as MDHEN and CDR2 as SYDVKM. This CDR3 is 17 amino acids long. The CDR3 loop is CASSLRQGALANYGYTF. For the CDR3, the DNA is TGTGCCAGCAGTTTACGACAGGGGGCACTAGCTAACTATGGCTACACCTTC.

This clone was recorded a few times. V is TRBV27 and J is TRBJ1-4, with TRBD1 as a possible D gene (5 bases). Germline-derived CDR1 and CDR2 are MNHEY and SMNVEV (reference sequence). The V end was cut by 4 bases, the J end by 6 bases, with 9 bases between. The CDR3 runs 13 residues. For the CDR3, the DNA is TGTGCCAGCAGTTACGGGGGGGATGAAAAACTGTTTTTT. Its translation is CASSYGGDEKLFF.